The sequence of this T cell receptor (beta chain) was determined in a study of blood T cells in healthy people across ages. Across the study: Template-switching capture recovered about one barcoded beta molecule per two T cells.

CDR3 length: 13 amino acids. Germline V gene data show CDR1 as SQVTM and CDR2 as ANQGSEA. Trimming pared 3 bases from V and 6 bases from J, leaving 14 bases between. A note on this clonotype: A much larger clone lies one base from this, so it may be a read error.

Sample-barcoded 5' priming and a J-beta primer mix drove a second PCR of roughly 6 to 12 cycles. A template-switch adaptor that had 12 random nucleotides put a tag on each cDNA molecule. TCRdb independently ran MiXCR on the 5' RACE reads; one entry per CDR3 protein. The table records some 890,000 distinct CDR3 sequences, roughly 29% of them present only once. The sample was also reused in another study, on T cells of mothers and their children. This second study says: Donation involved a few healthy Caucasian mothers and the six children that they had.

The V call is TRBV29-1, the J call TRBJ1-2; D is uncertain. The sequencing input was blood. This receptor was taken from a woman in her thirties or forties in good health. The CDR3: CSVEDGHPNGYTF. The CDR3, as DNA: TGCAGCGTTGAGGACGGGCATCCCAATGGCTACACCTTC.